This T cell receptor beta chain was observed in a study of human T cells and chemical hapten exposure. The wider study: Patients got weekly scalp diphenylcyclopropenone doses over the approximately 23-week study.

MiXCR, applied by TCRdb to the RACE reads, yields one record per CDR3 protein. The sample consists of more than 70,000 distinct CDR3 sequences, roughly 10% of them appearing once. Sample time point: patch test 3, about 24 weeks after DPC sensitization. Sample treatment: therapeutic diphenylcyclopropenone sensitization with weekly scalp DPC. At every patch-test visit, blood was drawn before the patch test was applied. This specimen consisted of whole blood, obtained in connection with sensitization to the hapten diphenylcyclopropenone (DPC). This receptor was taken from a woman aged 25 to 45 with alopecia areata. Some clones in this sample may be carry-over from other donors' samples.

The CDR3 reads CASSLAGQGGQPQHF. The CDR3 bases are TGCGCCAGCAGCTTGGCCGGACAGGGAGGCCAGCCCCAGCATTTT. This chain uses TRBV5-1 with TRBJ1-5; 8 bases match TRBD1. CDR3 size: 15 residues. V lost 0 bases to trimming and J lost 7 bases; unmatched junction nucleotides: 6. Germline V gene sequence: CDR1 SGHRS, CDR2 YFSETQ.